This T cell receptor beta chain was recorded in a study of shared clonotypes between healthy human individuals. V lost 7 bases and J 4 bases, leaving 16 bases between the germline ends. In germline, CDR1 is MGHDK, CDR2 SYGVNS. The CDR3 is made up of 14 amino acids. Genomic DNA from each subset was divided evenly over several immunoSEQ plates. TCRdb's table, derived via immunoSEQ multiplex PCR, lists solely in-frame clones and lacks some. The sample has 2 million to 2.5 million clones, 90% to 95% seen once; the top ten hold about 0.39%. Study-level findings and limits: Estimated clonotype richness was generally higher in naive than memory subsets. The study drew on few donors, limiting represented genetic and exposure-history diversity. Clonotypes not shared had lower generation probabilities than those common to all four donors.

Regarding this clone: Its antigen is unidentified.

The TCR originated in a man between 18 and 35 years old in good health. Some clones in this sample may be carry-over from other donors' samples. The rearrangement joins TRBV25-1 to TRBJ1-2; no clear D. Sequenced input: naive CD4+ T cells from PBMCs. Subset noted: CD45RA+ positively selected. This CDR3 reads CASNPADLPYGYTF. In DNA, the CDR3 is TGTGCCAGCAATCCAGCAGACCTGCCCTATGGCTACACCTTC.